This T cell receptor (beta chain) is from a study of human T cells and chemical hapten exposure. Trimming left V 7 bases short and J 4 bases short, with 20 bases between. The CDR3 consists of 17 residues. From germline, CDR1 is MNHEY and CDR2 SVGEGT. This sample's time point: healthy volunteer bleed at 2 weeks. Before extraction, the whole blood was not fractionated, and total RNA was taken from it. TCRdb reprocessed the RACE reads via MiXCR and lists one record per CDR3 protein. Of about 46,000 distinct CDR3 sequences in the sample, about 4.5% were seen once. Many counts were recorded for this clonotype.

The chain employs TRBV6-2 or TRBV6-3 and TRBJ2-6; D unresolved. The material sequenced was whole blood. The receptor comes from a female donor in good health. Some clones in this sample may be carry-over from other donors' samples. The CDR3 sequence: CASTLGFRLPGANVLTF. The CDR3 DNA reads TGTGCCAGCACCCTAGGGTTCCGATTACCAGGGGCCAACGTCCTGACTTTC.